The clone carrying this T cell receptor beta chain was seen just once. The sample belongs to a study of blood T cell repertoires in COVID-19. Study as a whole: The analysed material was cDNA or gDNA that came from T cells, B-cell-depleted T cells, or PBMCs.

Authors' analysis steps: Estimation of nucleated cell counts was performed using reference gene primer amplification. Data came from immunoSEQ multiplex PCR; TCRdb stores just in-frame clones and leaves some out. D and trimming come from the DNA, and the V and J calls and clone size come from that table. The sample yields 100,000 to 120,000 clones, about 85% seen once. With 0 bases clipped from V and 3 bases from J, the junction kept 3 bases outside the gene matches. The germline gives CDR1 SGHKS, CDR2 YYEKEE (reference sequence). CDR3 length: 14 amino acids. Sequenced material: peripheral blood. The chain recombines TRBV5-5 with TRBJ2-7, with 7 nucleotides matching TRBD1. The clonotype comes from a human donor in a cohort sampled during active COVID-19. The CDR3 is CASSLEGALYEQYF. The CDR3 nucleotides read TGTGCCAGCAGCTTGGAGGGGGCCCTCTACGAGCAGTACTTC.